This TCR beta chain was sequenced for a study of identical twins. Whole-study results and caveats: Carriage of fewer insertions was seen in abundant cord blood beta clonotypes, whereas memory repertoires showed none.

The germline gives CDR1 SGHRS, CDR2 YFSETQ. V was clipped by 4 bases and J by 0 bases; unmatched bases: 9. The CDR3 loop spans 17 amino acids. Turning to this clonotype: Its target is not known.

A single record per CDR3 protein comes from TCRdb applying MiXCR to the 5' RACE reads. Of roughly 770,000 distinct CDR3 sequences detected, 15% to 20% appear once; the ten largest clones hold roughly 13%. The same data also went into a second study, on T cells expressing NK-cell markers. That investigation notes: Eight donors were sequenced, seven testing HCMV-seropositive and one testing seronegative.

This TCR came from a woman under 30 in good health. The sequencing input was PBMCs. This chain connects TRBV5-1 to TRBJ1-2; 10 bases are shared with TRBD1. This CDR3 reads CASSISTGGSSNYGYTF. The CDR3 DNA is TGCGCCAGCAGCATCTCGACAGGGGGCTCATCTAACTATGGCTACACCTTC.